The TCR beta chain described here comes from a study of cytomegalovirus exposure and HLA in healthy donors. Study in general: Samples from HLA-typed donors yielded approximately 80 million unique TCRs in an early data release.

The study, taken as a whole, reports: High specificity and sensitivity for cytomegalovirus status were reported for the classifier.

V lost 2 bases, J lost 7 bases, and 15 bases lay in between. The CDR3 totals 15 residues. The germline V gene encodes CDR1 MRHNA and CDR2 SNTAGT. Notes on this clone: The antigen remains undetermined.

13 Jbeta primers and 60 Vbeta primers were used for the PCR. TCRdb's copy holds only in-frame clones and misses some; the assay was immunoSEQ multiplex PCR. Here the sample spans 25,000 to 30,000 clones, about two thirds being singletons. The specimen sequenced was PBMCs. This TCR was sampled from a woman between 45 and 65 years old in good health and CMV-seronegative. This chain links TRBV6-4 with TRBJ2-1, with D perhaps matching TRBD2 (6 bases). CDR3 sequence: CASSDEGGAINEQFF. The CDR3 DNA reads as TGTGCCAGCAGTGACGAGGGAGGTGCGATAAATGAGCAGTTCTTC.